The subject of this entry is one TCR beta chain. Its target is unknown. The data are from a study of beta chain features in type 1 diabetes. Study-wide points: In every one of the four CD4+ subsets, TCRB CDR3s were moderately but significantly shorter in Type 1 diabetes patients. TCRB rearrangement may or may not be influenced by HLA type; here this remained unresolved.

One heparinised draw of blood, averaging approximately 110 mL, came from each donor. Since all of the isolated RNA was reverse transcribed, expressed TCRB transcripts were what got sequenced. Naive, central memory and regulatory T cell samples averaged about 3.6 million immunoSEQ reads each. Only in-frame clones appear in the TCRdb table, and some are missing; sequencing was by immunoSEQ multiplex PCR. This sample has around 160,000 clones, with about 51% found just once. The sample consisted of Tregs from blood. This clonotype was sampled from a young man in good health.

The CDR3 protein is CASSLTGVSYEQYF. The CDR3 nucleotides are TGTGCCAGCAGCCTCACAGGGGTCTCCTACGAGCAGTACTTC. This rearrangement joins TRBV9 to TRBJ2-7; 7 bases line up with TRBD1. Germline CDR1 is SGDLS and CDR2 is YYNGEE. The junction had 4 bases not matched to a gene; V was cut back by 4 bases and J by 0 bases. This CDR3 contains 14 residues.